The 6 T cell receptor beta chains below were found in one sample sequenced in a study of blood T cell repertoires in COVID-19. The table came from immunoSEQ multiplex PCR; TCRdb's copy has only in-frame clones and leaves some out. The table includes some 96,000 clones, approximately 82% detected once. Specimen: peripheral blood. Receptors originate from a human donor in a cohort sampled during active COVID-19.

The V call is TRBV20-1, the J call TRBJ2-3; 11 bases line up with TRBD2. The CDR3 length is 17 residues. V was clipped by 3 bases and J by 2 bases; unmatched bases: 10. CDR1 is DFQATT and CDR2 is SNEGSKA in the germline V gene (reference sequence). The CDR3 sequence is CSASLLAGGTHTDTQYF. DNA for the CDR3: TGCAGTGCTAGTTTGCTAGCGGGAGGTACCCACACAGATACGCAGTATTTT.

The count of this clone is one. The genes are TRBV5-4 and TRBJ1-2; 10 nucleotides line up with TRBD1. CDR1 is SGHNT, CDR2 YYREEE, per germline (reference sequence). The CDR3 extends over 15 amino acids. J lost 2 bases, V lost 4 bases, and 5 bases had no gene match. Written as DNA, the CDR3 is TGTGCCAGCAGCAGAGACAGGGGGCTGAACTATGGCTACACCTTC. Encoded protein: CASSRDRGLNYGYTF. The full variable domain, completed using reference TRBV5-4 and TRBJ1-2, is ETGVTQSPTHLIKTRGQQVTLRCSSQSGHNTVSWYQQALGQGPQFIFQYYREEENGRGNFPPRFSGLQFPNYSSELNVNALELDDSALYLCASSRDRGLNYGYTFGSGTRLTVV.

This clone was detected only a few times. The CDR3 loop is CASSQSGSANEQFF. CDR3 sequence (DNA): TGTGCCAGCAGCCAAAGCGGGAGCGCGAATGAGCAGTTCTTC. The chain uses TRBV7-3 and TRBJ2-1; 8 bases fit TRBD2. V was clipped by 5 bases and J by 7 bases; unmatched bases: 7. The germline V gene encodes CDR1 SGHTA and CDR2 FQGTGA. This CDR3 is 14 amino acids long.

The rearrangement links TRBV24-1 to TRBJ2-1; TRBD1 matches 8 bases. Germline loops: CDR1 KGHDR, CDR2 SFDVKD. Germline trimming cut 4 bases from V and 8 bases from J; bases unmatched to any gene: 9. The CDR3 is 15 residues long. CDR3 protein: CATSEAGTGGDEQFF. CDR3 DNA: TGTGCCACCAGTGAGGCCGGGACAGGTGGGGATGAGCAGTTCTTC.

The V and J genes are TRBV9 and TRBJ2-7, with unresolved D. CDR1 and CDR2 from the germline V gene are SGDLS and YYNGEE. With 0 bases removed from V and 3 bases from J, the gap between germline ends came to 10 bases. The CDR3 is 14 amino acids. The CDR3 loop reads CASSVEPASYEQYF. CDR3 nucleotide sequence: TGTGCCAGCAGCGTAGAACCGGCTAGCTACGAGCAGTACTTC. The variable domain in full, completed from reference TRBV9 and TRBJ2-7, reads DSGVTQTPKHLITATGQRVTLRCSPRSGDLSVYWYQQSLDQGLQFLIQYYNGEERAKGNILERFSAQQFPDLHSELNLSSLELGDSALYFCASSVEPASYEQYFGPGTRLTVT.

A few counts support this clone. V gene TRBV7-3 combines with J gene TRBJ2-2; D possibly corresponds to TRBD1 (7 bases). Trimming shortened V by 5 bases and J by 6 bases, and 10 bases separated the two germline ends. Germline V gene data show CDR1 as SGHTA and CDR2 as FQGTGA. The CDR3 is 13 residues long. The CDR3 loop reads CASSQGGAGELFF. The CDR3 nucleotides read TGTGCCAGCAGCCAGGGGGGAGCCGGGGAGCTGTTTTTT.